This T cell receptor (beta chain) derives from a study of cytotoxic CD8 clonotypes in ibrutinib-treated CLL. At the level of the study: Of the patients, 11 were relapsed/refractory, under 16 treatment-naive and under 18 IGHV unmutated.

The method was immunoSEQ multiplex PCR; TCRdb's version includes in-frame clones alone and lacks a portion of them. The sample lists fewer than 200,000 clones, 70% to 85% seen once, with about 4.3% in the top ten. This clone occurred once. Its cognate antigen is unknown. Points from the study as a whole: Clonality increased with ibrutinib response but returned toward baseline at progression.

CDR1 and CDR2 (germline): ENHRY, SYGVKD. This CDR3 has 17 residues. V shed 0 bases and J 4 bases; nucleotides not matched to a gene: 8. Sequencing used PBMCs, obtained after 24 months of ibrutinib treatment. This rearrangement joins TRBV10-3 to TRBJ2-3, with 9 bases lining up with TRBD2. This receptor was identified in a human donor with chronic lymphocytic leukemia. CDR3 sequence: CAISESILAGGADTQYF. CDR3 bases: TGTGCCATCAGTGAGTCCATTTTGGCGGGAGGGGCAGATACGCAGTATTTT.